This entry features one TCR beta chain sequence. The CDR3 loop spans 14 amino acids. Losses at the gene ends were 3 bases for V and 4 bases for J; bases not matched to a gene: 5. This entry comes from a study of T cells after posttransplantation cyclophosphamide. The repertoire was sequenced with immunoSEQ multiplex PCR; TCRdb's copy has only in-frame clones and lacks some. There are under 45,000 clones in the sample, none observed a single time. The related graft donor's blood sample was taken on the day of bone marrow donation. The TCR sequence derives from a man aged 25 to 40 in good health and a related stem cell transplant donor. This chain connects TRBV12-3 or TRBV12-4 to TRBJ2-7; 8 bases fit TRBD1. The material sequenced was PBMCs. CDR3 bases: TGTGCCAGCAGTTTGGTAGGGACAGGTTACGAGCAGTACTTC. This codes for CASSLVGTGYEQYF.